This T cell receptor beta chain is from a study of blood T cell repertoires in COVID-19. The overall study: The United States, Italy and Spain were the sources of the acute and convalescent COVID-19 samples. Sources were T cells, B-cell-depleted T cells, or PBMCs; the material itself was cDNA or gDNA.

Authors' methods: Estimation of nucleated cell counts was performed using reference gene primer amplification. Only in-frame clones appear in the TCRdb table, and some are missing; sequencing was by immunoSEQ multiplex PCR. The D gene and trimming were derived from the DNA, and the V and J assignments and clone size from that table. The repertoire holds approximately 170,000 clones, with around 85% as singletons. The CDR3 runs 14 residues. V lost 1 base and J 6 bases, leaving 9 bases between the germline ends. CDR1 is SGHVS and CDR2 is FQNEAQ in the germline V gene. The rearrangement joins TRBV7-8 to TRBJ1-4; D possibly corresponds to TRBD1 (5 bases). This receptor was identified in a woman in her 30s who had recovered from COVID-19. Input material: PBMCs or T cells enriched from blood (not recorded which). Here the CDR3 reads CASSLDSTDEKLFF. CDR3 nucleotide sequence: TGTGCCAGCAGCTTAGATTCGACAGATGAAAAACTGTTTTTT.